Below, 24 T cell receptor beta chains from the same sample are listed, as sequenced in a study of beta chain features in type 1 diabetes. Reverse transcription of all isolated RNA meant that expressed TCRB transcripts were sequenced. Repertoires were generated with immunoSEQ multiplex PCR, while TCRdb's copy carries only in-frame clones and drops some. The sample has 900,000 or so clones; around a sixth are singletons. Source material: naive CD4+ T cells from blood. The receptors were sampled from a young woman in good health.

In this sample, this clone turned up a few times. The chain joins TRBV11-1 to TRBJ2-2, with TRBD2 as a possible D gene (5 bases). CDR3 size: 16 residues. Germline V lookup: CDR1 SGHAT, CDR2 FQDESV (reference sequence). V was trimmed by 5 bases and J by 6 bases, leaving 19 bases between them. The CDR3 DNA reads TGTGCCAGCAGCACCGAGGTAGTAGCAGCGGCCGGGGAGCTGTTTTTT. This codes for CASSTEVVAAAGELFF.

V usage is TRBV25-1 and J usage is TRBJ2-5; 8 nucleotides match TRBD1. The junction had 3 bases not matched to a gene; V was cut back by 1 base and J by 5 bases. The CDR3 is 14 amino acids. Germline CDR1 reads MGHDK; CDR2 reads SYGVNS. CDR3 region: CASSEWRQGETQYF. Here the CDR3 DNA reads TGTGCCAGCAGTGAATGGAGACAGGGGGAGACCCAGTACTTC.

This clone showed up just a few times. The chain employs TRBV28 and TRBJ2-4, with 8 positions matching TRBD2. Germline-derived CDR1 and CDR2 are MDHEN and SYDVKM. This CDR3 is 14 amino acids long. V lost 5 bases and J lost 4; bases outside the gene matches: 4. DNA of the CDR3: TGTGCCAGCAGTCGGACTAGCTCAAAAAACATTCAGTACTTC. Its protein is CASSRTSSKNIQYF.

This clone has more than one count but fewer than ten. The rearrangement uses TRBV7-2 and TRBJ2-3; D might be TRBD1 (6 bases). The CDR3 spans 14 residues. V was pared by 5 bases and J by 2 bases, with 11 bases between. Looked up from germline, CDR1 is SGHTA and CDR2 is FQGNSA. The CDR3 protein is CASSIGGFTDTQYF. DNA of the CDR3: TGTGCCAGCAGCATAGGGGGATTCACAGATACGCAGTATTTT.

This clone was counted between two and nine times. This chain links TRBV2 with TRBJ2-1, with TRBD1 identical over 10 bases. Trimming at V came to 4 bases and at J to 7 bases, leaving 7 bases not matched to a gene. Germline CDR1 and CDR2: SNHLY and FYNNEI. This CDR3 spans 15 amino acids. The CDR3 DNA reads TGTGCCAGCAGTGTGTCGACAGGGGGCTCAAATGAGCAGTTCTTC. Protein sequence: CASSVSTGGSNEQFF.

V and J are TRBV18 and TRBJ1-5, with D tentatively TRBD1 (5 bases). There are 17 residues in the CDR3. The germline V gene encodes CDR1 KGHSH and CDR2 LQKENI. V lost 3 bases, J lost 7 bases, and 22 bases lay in between. The CDR3 is CASSPYSHPGANQPQHF. As DNA, the CDR3 is TGTGCCAGCTCACCGTATTCCCACCCCGGGGCGAACCAGCCCCAGCATTTT.

The chain recombines TRBV4-1 with TRBJ1-1, with D hard to call. The germline V and J ends were trimmed by 0 bases and 7 bases, with 9 bases remaining between them. The CDR3 spans 13 residues. The germline CDR1 and CDR2 sequences are MGHRA and YSYEKL. The CDR3 DNA reads as TGCGCCAGCAGCCAAGAACGCCACAATGAAGCTTTCTTT. It specifies CASSQERHNEAFF.

V gene TRBV5-1 combines with J gene TRBJ2-5, with 12 bases matching TRBD2. The germline CDR1 and CDR2 sequences are SGHRS and YFSETQ. The V segment lost 7 bases and the J segment 2 bases; nucleotides outside the gene matches: 0. The CDR3 is 13 residues long. The CDR3: CASGLAGQETQYF. The CDR3 nucleotides read TGCGCCAGCGGACTAGCGGGGCAAGAGACCCAGTACTTC.

This clone was seen only a few times. The J gene is TRBJ2-3, the V gene TRBV7-3; D is perhaps TRBD2 (5 bases). CDR3 length: 15 residues. Germline V gene sequence: CDR1 SGHTA, CDR2 FQGTGA. V was pared by 5 bases and J by 1 base, with 13 bases between. The CDR3: CASSREGWGTDTQYF. CDR3 bases: TGTGCCAGCAGCCGGGAAGGCTGGGGCACAGATACGCAGTATTTT.

A few counts support this clone. The chain links TRBV18 to TRBJ2-3; D is unclear. Trimming took off 3 bases at V and 2 bases at J, with 6 bases between the two ends. Germline lookup yields CDR1 KGHSH and CDR2 LQKENI. The CDR3 has 13 amino acids. The CDR3 region is CASSPIDTDTQYF. DNA for the CDR3: TGTGCCAGCTCACCGATAGACACAGATACGCAGTATTTT.

This clone was counted a few times. Written as DNA, the CDR3 is TGTGCCAGCTCATCTATAACGAACACCGGGGAGCTGTTTTTT. Its translation: CASSSITNTGELFF. The chain is built from TRBV18 and TRBJ2-2; D is uncertain. There are 14 residues in the CDR3. Per germline, CDR1 KGHSH and CDR2 LQKENI. Trimming cost V 5 bases and J 0 bases, with 7 bases left between them.

CDR3 nucleotides: TGTGCCAGCAGCGGGACAGAACGACGGACGCAGTATTTT. As protein: CASSGTERRTQYF. The genes are TRBV6-6 and TRBJ2-3; 7 bases are a match to TRBD1. The V and J ends lost 6 bases and 9 bases, in that order; junction bases with no gene match: 9. This CDR3 has 13 amino acids. Per germline, CDR1 MNHNY and CDR2 SVGAGI (reference sequence).

This clone has more than one count but fewer than ten. The junction does not match germline at one end; this may be a read error. This sequence joins TRBV7-7 and TRBJ2-2, with D possibly TRBD1 on 6 matching bases. This CDR3 contains 16 residues. In germline, CDR1 is SSHAT, CDR2 FNYEAQ (reference sequence). The DNA for the CDR3 is TGTGCTAGCAGCTCGGTTCCCCCAGGGGCAGCCGGGGAGCTGTTTTTT. Translated: CASSSVPPGAAGELFF.

This clone was detected only a few times. CDR3 DNA sequence: TGCGCCAGCAGCTTGGACATGTTCGGGAGCGGTACCGGGGAGCTGTTTTTT. It codes for CASSLDMFGSGTGELFF. The chain carries TRBV5-1 and TRBJ2-2, with D perhaps matching TRBD2 (6 bases). Trimming took 0 bases from V and 5 from J, leaving 17 bases between them. Germline CDR1 and CDR2: SGHRS and YFSETQ. The CDR3 loop spans 17 amino acids.

CDR3 in DNA: TGTGCCAGCAGCTTAGAACCTGCAGACTATGGCTACACCTTC. Translation: CASSLEPADYGYTF. The chain links TRBV11-2 to TRBJ1-2; D is ambiguous. This CDR3 comprises 14 residues. Between the trimmed V and J ends, which lost 0 bases and 3 bases, there was a span of 8 bases. CDR1 is SGHAT and CDR2 is FQNNGV in the germline V gene.

This clone was detected only a few times. This chain uses TRBV2 with TRBJ1-2, with D perhaps TRBD1 (5 bases). Germline V gives CDR1 SNHLY, CDR2 FYNNEI. This CDR3 comprises 15 residues. The V end lost 9 bases, the J end lost 6 bases, and 23 bases lay between the germline ends. Here the CDR3 DNA reads TGTGCCAGTAGTAAGCGGTCGGGCAGGGAGGATGGCTACACCTTC. Its protein product is CASSKRSGREDGYTF.

This clone was seen a few times. This chain connects TRBV7-2 to TRBJ2-5; D ambiguous. Germline V gene lookup returns CDR1 SGHTA and CDR2 FQGNSA. This CDR3 region has 12 residues. V lost 4 bases to trimming and J lost 3 bases, with 6 bases between them. The CDR3 DNA is TGTGCCAGCAGCTCGCAAAAAGAGACCCAGTACTTC. Protein product: CASSSQKETQYF. The whole variable domain, filled in from reference TRBV7-2 and TRBJ2-5, reads GAGVSQSPSNKVTEKGKDVELRCDPISGHTALYWYRQSLGQGLEFLIYFQGNSAPDKSGLPSDRFSAERTGGSVSTLTIQRTQQEDSAVYLCASSSQKETQYFGPGTRLLVL.

This clone has a handful of counts. The chain has TRBV4-2 and TRBJ2-7; D may match TRBD1 or TRBD2 (5 bases each). This CDR3 region has 16 residues. Trimming removed 1 base at V and 2 bases at J, with 15 bases between. The V gene's germline CDR1 is LGHNA and CDR2 YNFKEQ. CDR3 bases: TGTGCCAGCAGCCAAGGTCTAGGAGGACAAACCTACGAGCAGTACTTC. Translating gives CASSQGLGGQTYEQYF.

The rearrangement links TRBV5-1 to TRBJ1-1; D is ambiguous. This CDR3 region has 15 residues. CDR1 and CDR2 from the germline V gene are SGHRS and YFSETQ. V shed 1 base and J shed 4 bases, with 14 bases lying between them. The CDR3 bases are TGCGCCAGCAGCTTGTTCTCGGGGTTTGGCACTGAAGCTTTCTTT. Translating it yields CASSLFSGFGTEAFF.

This clone was counted between two and nine times. The CDR3 protein is CAISESADPYEQYF. In DNA form, the CDR3 reads TGTGCCATCAGTGAAAGTGCCGACCCCTACGAGCAGTACTTC. This chain connects TRBV10-3 to TRBJ2-7; D unresolved. This CDR3 spans 14 amino acids. The V gene lost 3 bases and the J gene lost 2 bases, with 11 bases spanning the gap. Germline V gene data show CDR1 as ENHRY and CDR2 as SYGVKD.

In this sample, this clone turned up a few times. The CDR3 DNA sequence: TGCGCCAGCAGCATGACTAGCGGGATATACGAGCAGTACTTC. Its protein product is CASSMTSGIYEQYF. J is TRBJ2-7 and V is TRBV5-1; TRBD2 matches 11 bases. The CDR3 totals 14 residues. V dropped 4 bases and J dropped 4; count of bases not matched to a gene: 4. Germline V gene data show CDR1 as SGHRS and CDR2 as YFSETQ.

The table lists this clone with a few counts. The chain links TRBV15 to TRBJ2-7, with D perhaps TRBD2 (5 bases). CDR1 is LNHNV, CDR2 YYDKDF, per germline (reference sequence). This CDR3 has 14 amino acids. V dropped 0 bases and J dropped 0 bases, with 6 bases sitting between them. The CDR3 loop is CATSREEVSYEQYF. In nucleotides, the CDR3 is TGTGCCACCAGCAGAGAGGAGGTCTCCTACGAGCAGTACTTC.

The chain is built from TRBV2 and TRBJ2-3; tentative D call: TRBD1 (5 bases). Germline V gene data show CDR1 as SNHLY and CDR2 as FYNNEI. The CDR3 runs to 14 residues. V shed 6 bases and J shed 3 bases, with 13 bases lying between them. CDR3: CASRPGIQTDTQYF. The CDR3 coding sequence is TGTGCCAGCAGACCAGGGATTCAGACAGATACGCAGTATTTT.

The chain employs TRBV4-2 and TRBJ2-1; TRBD2 might be the D (5 bases). Looked up from germline, CDR1 is LGHNA and CDR2 is YNFKEQ. The CDR3 loop spans 17 amino acids. The germline V and J ends were trimmed by 0 bases and 0 bases, with 12 bases remaining between them. DNA for the CDR3: TGTGCCAGCAGCCAAGACCCAGCGGAGAGCTCCTACAATGAGCAGTTCTTC. Amino acid sequence: CASSQDPAESSYNEQFF.